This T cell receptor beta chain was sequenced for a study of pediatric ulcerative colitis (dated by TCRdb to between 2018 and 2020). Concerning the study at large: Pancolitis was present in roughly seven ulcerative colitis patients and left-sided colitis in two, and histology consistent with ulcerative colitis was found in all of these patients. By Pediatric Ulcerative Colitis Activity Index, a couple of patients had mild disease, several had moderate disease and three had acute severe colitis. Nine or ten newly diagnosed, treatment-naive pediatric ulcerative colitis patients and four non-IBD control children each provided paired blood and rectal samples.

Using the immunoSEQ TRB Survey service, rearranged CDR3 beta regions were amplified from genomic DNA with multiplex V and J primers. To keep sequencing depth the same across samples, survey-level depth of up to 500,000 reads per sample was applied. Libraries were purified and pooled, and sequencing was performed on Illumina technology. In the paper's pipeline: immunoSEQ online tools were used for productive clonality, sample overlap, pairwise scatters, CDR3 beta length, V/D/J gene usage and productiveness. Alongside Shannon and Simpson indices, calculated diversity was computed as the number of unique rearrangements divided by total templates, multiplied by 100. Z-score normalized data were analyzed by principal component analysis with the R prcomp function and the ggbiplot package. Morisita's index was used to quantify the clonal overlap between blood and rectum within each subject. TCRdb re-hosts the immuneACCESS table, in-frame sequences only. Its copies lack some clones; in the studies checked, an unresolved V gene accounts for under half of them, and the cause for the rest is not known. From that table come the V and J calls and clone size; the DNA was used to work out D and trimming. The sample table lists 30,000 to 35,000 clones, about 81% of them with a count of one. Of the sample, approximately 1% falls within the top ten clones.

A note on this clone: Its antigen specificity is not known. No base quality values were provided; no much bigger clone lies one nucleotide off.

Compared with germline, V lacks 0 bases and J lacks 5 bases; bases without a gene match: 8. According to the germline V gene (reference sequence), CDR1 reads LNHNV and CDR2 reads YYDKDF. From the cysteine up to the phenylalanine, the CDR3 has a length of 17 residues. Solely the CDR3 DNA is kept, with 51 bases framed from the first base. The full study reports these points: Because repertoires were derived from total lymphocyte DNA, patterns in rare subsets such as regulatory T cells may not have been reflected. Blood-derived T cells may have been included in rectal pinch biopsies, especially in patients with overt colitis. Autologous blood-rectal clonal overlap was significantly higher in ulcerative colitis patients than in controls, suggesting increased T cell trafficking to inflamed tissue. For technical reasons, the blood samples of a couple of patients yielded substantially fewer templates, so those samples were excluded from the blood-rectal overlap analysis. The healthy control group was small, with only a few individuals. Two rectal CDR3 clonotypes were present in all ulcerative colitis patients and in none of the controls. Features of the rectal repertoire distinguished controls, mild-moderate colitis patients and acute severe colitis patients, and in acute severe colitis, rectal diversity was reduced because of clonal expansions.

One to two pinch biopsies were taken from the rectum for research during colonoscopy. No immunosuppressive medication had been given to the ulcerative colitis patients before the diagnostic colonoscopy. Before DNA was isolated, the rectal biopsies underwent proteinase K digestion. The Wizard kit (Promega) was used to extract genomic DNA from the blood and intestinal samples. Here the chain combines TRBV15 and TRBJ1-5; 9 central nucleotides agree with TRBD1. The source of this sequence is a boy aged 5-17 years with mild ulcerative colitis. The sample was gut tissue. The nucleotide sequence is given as TGTGCCACCAGCAGAGAGCTGGTGGGGACAGGGTATCAGCCCCAGCATTTT. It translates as CATSRELVGTGYQPQHF.